Included here is one T cell receptor (beta chain) sequence, with context. The data were obtained in a study of cytomegalovirus exposure and HLA in healthy donors. V lost 6 bases and J 6 bases, leaving 9 bases between the germline ends. This CDR3 is built from 13 residues. Germline-derived CDR1 and CDR2 are SNHLY and FYNNEI. Vbeta (60) and Jbeta (13) primers were used in the PCR. The protocol was immunoSEQ multiplex PCR, while the TCRdb copy is restricted to in-frame clones and leaves out a portion. Of some 94,000 clones detected, about 78% appear once; the ten largest clones hold around 3.2%. The source of this sequence is a man in his forties or fifties in good health and CMV-seronegative. The source material was PBMCs. V is TRBV2 and J is TRBJ1-6; D is ambiguous. CDR3 protein: CASRRDINSPLHF. CDR3 nucleotide sequence: TGTGCCAGCAGACGGGATATTAATTCACCCCTCCACTTT. Full variable domain (missing parts from reference TRBV2 and TRBJ1-6): EPEVTQTPSHQVTQMGQEVILRCVPISNHLYFYWYRQILGQKVEFLVSFYNNEISEKSEIFDDQFSVERPDGSNFTLKIRSTKLEDSAMYFCASRRDINSPLHFGNGTRLTVT.